This TCR beta chain was retrieved from a study of blood T cell repertoires in COVID-19. Cohorts were based on clinical histories the participants reported. There are 16 residues in the CDR3. Germline CDR1 and CDR2: SGHRS and YFSETQ. The ends were cut back, 0 bases at V and 7 bases at J, with 14 bases in the middle. Assay used: immunoSEQ multiplex PCR; TCRdb lists only in-frame clones, some missing. This table has over 200,000 clones, approximately 84% appearing once. The clonotype was recovered from a man aged 40-55 years who had recovered from COVID-19. The chain recombines TRBV5-1 with TRBJ1-6, with D possibly being TRBD1 (6 bases). Sequencing was done on a sample of PBMCs or T cells enriched from blood (not recorded which). The CDR3 DNA sequence: TGCGCCAGCAGCTTGGTACTTAGGACAGAGAATTCACCCCTCCACTTT. This translates into CASSLVLRTENSPLHF. Complete variable domain (other parts from reference TRBV5-1 and TRBJ1-6): KAGVTQTPRYLIKTRGQQVTLSCSPISGHRSVSWYQQTPGQGLQFLFEYFSETQRNKGNFPGRFSGRQFSNSRSEMNVSTLELGDSALYLCASSLVLRTENSPLHFGNGTRLTVT.